Following are 30 T cell receptor beta chains from one sample sequenced in a study of identical twins. TCRdb re-derived calls from the 5' RACE reads in MiXCR, one entry per CDR3 protein. Altogether 450,000 or so distinct CDR3 sequences are present, more than 13% being singletons, with the ten largest covering about 0.53%. These data also formed part of another study, on yellow fever vaccine responses in identical twins.

The sequencing input was CD4+ T cells sorted from blood. These receptor sequences come from a woman between 18 and 29 years old in good health.

The chain couples TRBV7-9 to TRBJ1-3; no clear D. Germline CDR1 is SEHNR and CDR2 is FQNEAQ (reference sequence). This CDR3 has 15 residues. The ends were cut back, 5 bases at V and 6 bases at J, with 17 bases in the middle. The CDR3 bases are TGTGCCAGCAGCCACCCGGGCCTTACGAAAAACACCATATATTTT. Translated: CASSHPGLTKNTIYF.

The gene calls are TRBV20-1 and TRBJ2-7; D is tentatively TRBD1 or TRBD2 (8 bases each). The length of the CDR3 is 18 residues. Germline V gene sequence: CDR1 DFQATT, CDR2 SNEGSKA (reference sequence). Deletions cut 6 bases from V and 4 bases from J, with 31 bases between. The CDR3 spells CSAQGAQRKREYWYEQYF. The DNA of the CDR3 is TGCAGTGCCCAGGGGGCTCAGAGAAAGCGGGAGTATTGGTACGAGCAGTACTTC.

The chain joins TRBV6-1 to TRBJ2-7, with 9 bases matching TRBD1. Germline V lookup: CDR1 MNHNS, CDR2 SASEGT. V trimming: 9 bases; J trimming: 2 bases; junction bases outside the gene matches: 8. The CDR3 has 14 amino acids. The DNA for the CDR3 is TGTGCCAGTAAGCCGACAGGGGGTCCCTACGAGCAGTACTTC. This sequence encodes CASKPTGGPYEQYF.

The CDR3 DNA is TGTGCCAGCAGCTTAGTAGGGATGGGGGAGCTGTTTTTT. Amino acids: CASSLVGMGELFF. The rearrangement joins TRBV9 to TRBJ2-2; the D is unclear. CDR3 length equals 13 residues. Germline CDR1 SGDLS, CDR2 YYNGEE. Between the trimmed V and J ends, which lost 4 bases and 8 bases, there was a span of 12 bases.

V and J are TRBV6-5 and TRBJ2-7; no reliable D call. Trimming pared 4 bases from V and 5 bases from J, leaving 18 bases between. CDR1 is MNHEY, CDR2 SVGAGI, per germline. CDR3 length: 15 residues. In nucleotides, the CDR3 is TGTGCCAGCAGTTCCTTTTCGGCTGGGCGGAACGAGCAGTACTTC. Its protein product is CASSSFSAGRNEQYF.

The chain uses TRBV28 and TRBJ2-1, with 12 bases matching TRBD2. Germline lookup yields CDR1 MDHEN and CDR2 SYDVKM. The CDR3 totals 17 residues. V lost 0 bases, J lost 4 bases, and 4 bases stayed unmatched. The chain's CDR3 is CASSLWTSGRLYNEQFF. In DNA form, the CDR3 reads TGTGCCAGCAGTTTATGGACTAGCGGGAGACTATACAATGAGCAGTTCTTC.

The CDR3 protein is CASQTGLAGLGETQYF. The CDR3 nucleotides are TGTGCCAGCCAGACTGGACTAGCGGGGCTTGGGGAGACCCAGTACTTC. V is TRBV28 and J is TRBJ2-5; 12 bases align to TRBD2. V lost 8 bases and J lost 5; bases outside the gene matches: 12. The CDR3 is 16 amino acids. In germline, CDR1 is MDHEN, CDR2 SYDVKM.

The chain couples TRBV5-5 to TRBJ2-3; D unclear. CDR3 length: 12 residues. Germline CDR1 SGHKS, CDR2 YYEKEE (reference sequence). Trimming left V 0 bases short and J 8 bases short, with 7 bases between. The CDR3 loop is CASSLEVGTQYF. The CDR3 DNA follows: TGTGCCAGCAGCTTGGAAGTTGGTACGCAGTATTTT.

This clonotype was seen a handful of times. This sequence joins TRBV6-2 or TRBV6-3 and TRBJ2-1; D possibly corresponds to TRBD1 (5 bases). Germline-derived CDR1 and CDR2 are MNHEY and SVGEGT. The CDR3 is 15 residues long. Trimming cost V 6 bases and J 4 bases, with 16 bases left between them. CDR3 in amino acids: CASSPAQGLYNEQFF. Written as DNA, the CDR3 is TGTGCCAGCAGCCCTGCGCAGGGTCTTTACAATGAGCAGTTCTTC.

The J gene is TRBJ1-6, the V gene TRBV2, with D perhaps TRBD1 (5 bases). V gave up 3 bases and J gave up 12 bases, with 15 bases separating them. The CDR3 is 14 amino acids. Germline V gene lookup returns CDR1 SNHLY and CDR2 FYNNEI. The CDR3 region is CASSEWGEARPLHF. CDR3 bases: TGTGCCAGCAGTGAGTGGGGGGAAGCTAGACCCCTCCACTTT.

J is TRBJ1-1 and V is TRBV3-1; D is undetermined. Germline-derived CDR1 and CDR2 are LGHDT and YNNKEL (reference sequence). V dropped 1 base and J dropped 3 bases, with 9 bases sitting between them. This CDR3 is 14 amino acids long. The CDR3 sequence is CASSQVSGYTEAFF. DNA of the CDR3: TGTGCCAGCAGCCAAGTTTCCGGGTACACTGAAGCTTTCTTT.

This chain joins TRBV10-3 and TRBJ2-1; 8 nucleotides agree with TRBD2. This CDR3 has 16 amino acids. The germline CDR1 and CDR2 sequences are ENHRY and SYGVKD. V dropped 0 bases and J dropped 6; count of bases not matched to a gene: 7. The CDR3, as DNA: TGTGCCATCAGTGAGTCGAAAGCGGGGGTTCCCAATGAGCAGTTCTTC. It specifies CAISESKAGVPNEQFF.

This clonotype was observed a few times. V and J are TRBV4-3 and TRBJ2-3; 10 nucleotides align to TRBD2. This CDR3 spans 17 amino acids. With V trimmed by 2 bases and J by 5 bases, 10 bases remained unmatched. Germline values: CDR1 LGHNA, CDR2 YSLEER. CDR3 in amino acids: CASSQPGGAGGVDTQYF. DNA for the CDR3: TGCGCCAGCAGCCAACCAGGGGGAGCGGGAGGGGTAGATACGCAGTATTTT.

The V and J genes are TRBV12-3 or TRBV12-4 and TRBJ2-3; the D gene is possibly TRBD1 (6 bases). V was shortened by 7 bases and J by 2 bases, with 19 bases between the two germline ends. The CDR3 extends over 16 amino acids. The CDR3 region is CASTLTGKRSTDTQYF. In nucleotides, the CDR3 is TGTGCCAGCACTCTAACAGGGAAGCGGTCCACAGATACGCAGTATTTT.

V and J are TRBV6-2 or TRBV6-3 and TRBJ1-1; D gene uncertain. Germline CDR1 is MNHEY and CDR2 is SVGEGT. The CDR3 covers 9 residues. V lost 7 bases and J lost 10, with 7 bases in between. CDR3: CASIYRAFF. The CDR3 nucleotides are TGTGCCAGCATCTACAGAGCTTTCTTT.

This clonotype was found a few times. CDR3 sequence (DNA): TGCAGTGCTAGAGCCCAGGGACGCGAGCAGTACTTC. Protein: CSARAQGREQYF. The chain uses TRBV20-1 and TRBJ2-7; D tentatively fits TRBD1 or TRBD2 (5 bases each). CDR1 DFQATT and CDR2 SNEGSKA come from the germline V gene (reference sequence). The CDR3 is 12 amino acids. V was trimmed by 1 base and J by 6 bases, leaving 10 bases between them.

V and J are TRBV12-3 or TRBV12-4 and TRBJ2-3, with D tentatively TRBD1 (6 bases). There are 14 residues in the CDR3. Trimming removed 6 bases at V and 0 bases at J, with 10 bases between. CDR3 coding DNA: TGTGCCAGCAGGCAGGGGTTTAGCACAGATACGCAGTATTTT. Translating it yields CASRQGFSTDTQYF.

This clonotype was seen a handful of times. The chain employs TRBV5-5 and TRBJ2-5, with 7 nucleotides matching TRBD1. Germline V gene sequence: CDR1 SGHKS, CDR2 YYEKEE (reference sequence). The junction had 7 bases not matched to a gene; V was cut back by 3 bases and J by 5 bases. This CDR3 comprises 14 residues. CDR3 DNA sequence: TGTGCCAGCAGCTGGGGACAGTCGGGGGAGACCCAGTACTTC. This gives the protein CASSWGQSGETQYF.

This clonotype was picked up a small number of times. As the CDR3 is not closed by the conserved phenylalanine or tryptophan, this likely results from a read error. The DNA is left out, because the CDR3 cannot be placed on it with certainty; the CDR3 is given as TCRdb lists it. This CDR3 is CSVEGGLL. The chain carries TRBV29-1 and TRBJ2-1. The CDR3 contains 8 residues when both ends are counted. From germline, CDR1 is SQVTM and CDR2 ANQGSEA.

This clonotype was recorded at least ten times. The chain combines TRBV12-3 or TRBV12-4 with TRBJ2-5, with a tentative D call TRBD2 (7 bases). The V end lost 9 bases, the J end lost 4 bases, and 21 bases lay between the germline ends. The CDR3 contains 15 residues. CDR3 region: CASSNPGGFGETQYF. The CDR3 DNA sequence: TGTGCCAGTTCAAACCCGGGGGGCTTTGGAGAGACCCAGTACTTC.

The chain is built from TRBV9 and TRBJ1-1; D not certain. The CDR3 length is 14 residues. V gave up 6 bases and J gave up 1 base, with 13 bases separating them. The germline CDR1 and CDR2 sequences are SGDLS and YYNGEE. The CDR3 DNA is TGTGCCAGCACCCTCTCTGGTGGGAACACTGAAGCTTTCTTT. Its translation is CASTLSGGNTEAFF.

This clonotype was detected a few times. This sequence joins TRBV10-2 and TRBJ2-2; D might be TRBD2 (6 bases). Germline V gives CDR1 WSHSY, CDR2 SAAADI. The germline V and J ends were trimmed by 9 bases and 3 bases, with 14 bases remaining between them. This CDR3 comprises 14 residues. CDR3 sequence (DNA): TGCGCCAGTGTGACTAGTGAATACACCGGGGAGCTGTTTTTT. Translated, it gives CASVTSEYTGELFF.

This clonotype has more than one count but fewer than ten. V gene TRBV5-1 combines with J gene TRBJ2-7; possible D gene TRBD1, 5 bases. V lost 3 bases and J lost 0, with 13 bases in between. CDR1 is SGHRS and CDR2 is YFSETQ in the germline V gene. There are 15 residues in the CDR3. This CDR3 is CASSWTKASSYEQYF. The CDR3 nucleotides read TGCGCCAGCAGCTGGACAAAAGCGAGCTCCTACGAGCAGTACTTC.

This clonotype turned up a few times. This chain uses TRBV20-1 with TRBJ2-1; TRBD2 aligns across 10 bases. In germline, CDR1 is DFQATT, CDR2 SNEGSKA (reference sequence). V gave up 3 bases and J gave up 4 bases; unmatched junction bases: 6. CDR3 length equals 15 residues. The CDR3 nucleotides are TGCAGTGCTAGTATTGCACTAGCGGGGTACAATGAGCAGTTCTTC. Protein product: CSASIALAGYNEQFF.

This clonotype was recorded at least ten times. For the CDR3, the DNA is TGTGCCAGCAGTTTGAGGGGACTAGCAAGTGGGCAGTTCTTC. Protein sequence: CASSLRGLASGQFF. The rearrangement joins TRBV12-3 or TRBV12-4 to TRBJ2-1, with 9 bases aligning to TRBD2. This CDR3 has 14 residues. V gave up 3 bases and J gave up 12 bases; unmatched junction bases: 9.

This clonotype was observed a few times. This sequence joins TRBV6-2 or TRBV6-3 and TRBJ2-1, with 10 bases that match TRBD1. Germline CDR1 reads MNHEY; CDR2 reads SVGEGT. Trimming at V came to 1 base and at J to 5 bases, leaving 8 bases not matched to a gene. This CDR3 has 17 residues. For the CDR3, the DNA is TGTGCCAGCAGTTACTGGCGACAGGGGGCGAGGAACAATGAGCAGTTCTTC. Translating gives CASSYWRQGARNNEQFF.

The chain uses TRBV5-1 and TRBJ2-5, with 11 bases matching TRBD2. There are 17 residues in the CDR3. Per the germline V gene, CDR1 is SGHRS and CDR2 is YFSETQ. V trimming: 0 bases; J trimming: 1 base; junction bases outside the gene matches: 5. CDR3 residues: CASSLDSGLAVQETQYF. The CDR3 bases are TGCGCCAGCAGCTTGGACTCGGGACTAGCGGTCCAAGAGACCCAGTACTTC.

This sequence joins TRBV27 and TRBJ2-7; 8 positions agree with TRBD1. Germline lookup yields CDR1 MNHEY and CDR2 SMNVEV (reference sequence). V was clipped by 7 bases and J by 2 bases; unmatched bases: 10. CDR3 length: 15 amino acids. DNA of the CDR3: TGTGCCAGCACACCCACCTGGGACAGGACCTACGAGCAGTACTTC. Its translation: CASTPTWDRTYEQYF.

This clonotype was observed many times. The gene calls are TRBV6-4 and TRBJ2-3, with 11 bases aligning to TRBD2. J lost 5 bases, V lost 6 bases, and 7 bases had no gene match. The germline CDR1 and CDR2 sequences are MRHNA and SNTAGT. The length of the CDR3 is 15 residues. This CDR3 reads CASSPTSGGGDTQYF. In DNA, the CDR3 is TGTGCCAGCAGCCCTACTAGCGGGGGAGGAGATACGCAGTATTTT.

This clonotype has a handful of counts. V usage is TRBV7-9 and J usage is TRBJ2-2, with 10 positions matching TRBD2. Trimming removed 7 bases from V and 4 bases from J; junction bases left unmatched: 3. This CDR3 is built from 14 residues. CDR1 is SEHNR, CDR2 FQNEAQ, per germline (reference sequence). This CDR3 reads CASMSGRATGELFF. The CDR3 DNA reads TGTGCCAGCATGAGCGGGAGGGCCACCGGGGAGCTGTTTTTT. The whole variable domain, remainder taken from reference TRBV7-9 and TRBJ2-2, is DTGVSQNPRHKITKRGQNVTFRCDPISEHNRLYWYRQTLGQGPEFLTYFQNEAQLEKSRLLSDRFSAERPKGSFSTLEIQRTEQGDSAMYLCASMSGRATGELFFGEGSRLTVL.